This entry lists 30 T cell receptor beta chains sequenced from one sample in a study of breast tumors, draining lymph nodes, adjacent tissues (TCRdb year 2016). Preparation of the library involved multiplex PCR. TCRdb names Illumina HiSeq 2000 as the instrument used. TCRdb applied fastp at Q25 and MiXCR to the public reads, then kept only in-frame beta chains. Each record represents a unique CDR3 protein, reported with the most common genes and DNA among its rows. Here the sample has around 130,000 distinct CDR3 sequences; around 21% occur a single time. Clones ranked in the top ten supply 2.2% of the sample. Lymph node samples came from the axillary draining lymph nodes of breast cancer patients. The sample taken for sequencing was axillary lymph node tissue. The receptors shown here come from a female donor with breast cancer. Some clones in this sample may be carry-over from other donors' samples.

There are a few counts of this clonotype. A much bigger clone sits one base away, suggesting this may be a read error. The chain links TRBV6-2 or TRBV6-3 to TRBJ2-7; 7 bases match TRBD1. CDR1 is MNHEY and CDR2 is SVGEGT in the germline V gene. The CDR3 extends over 18 amino acids. The DNA of the CDR3 is TGTGCCGGCAGTCCCGTCCGACAGGGACCAACCCGATCCTACGAGCAGTACTTC. Its translation is CAGSPVRQGPTRSYEQYF.

This clonotype was seen only a few times. This chain joins TRBV27 and TRBJ1-6, with D perhaps TRBD1 (5 bases). The germline gives CDR1 MNHEY, CDR2 SMNVEV (reference sequence). The CDR3 extends over 15 amino acids. V lost 3 bases and J 4 bases, leaving 10 bases between the germline ends. DNA for the CDR3: TGTGCCAGCAGTTTCGACAGACTTTATAATTCACCCCTCCACTTT. Encoded protein: CASSFDRLYNSPLHF.

This clonotype was found many times. The V and J genes are TRBV6-6 and TRBJ1-5; TRBD1 aligns across 7 bases. CDR3 length equals 14 residues. Germline assignment: CDR1 MNHNY and CDR2 SVGAGI (reference sequence). V was clipped by 6 bases and J by 5 bases; unmatched bases: 7. CDR3 sequence reads: CASSPRQGDQPQHF. CDR3 nucleotides: TGTGCCAGCAGCCCGAGACAGGGTGATCAGCCCCAGCATTTT.

The V call is TRBV20-1, the J call TRBJ2-7, with 10 bases aligning to TRBD2. The CDR3 runs 16 residues. V dropped 0 bases and J dropped 2; count of bases not matched to a gene: 7. From germline, CDR1 is DFQATT and CDR2 SNEGSKA (reference sequence). CDR3 coding DNA: TGCAGTGCTAGAGATATTGCAGGGACTAGCGCCTACGAGCAGTACTTC. As protein: CSARDIAGTSAYEQYF.

There are many counts of this clonotype. The chain employs TRBV30 and TRBJ2-2; 10 bases map to TRBD1. This CDR3 contains 15 residues. CDR1 and CDR2 from the germline V gene are GTSNPN and SVGIG (reference sequence). The V gene end was trimmed by 3 bases and the J gene end by 4 bases; junction bases not matched to a gene: 5. The CDR3 spells CAWRTRDRGTGELFF. CDR3 nucleotides: TGTGCCTGGAGAACCCGGGACAGGGGCACCGGGGAGCTGTTTTTT.

This clonotype was recorded at least ten times. J is TRBJ2-1 and V is TRBV19; 9 nucleotides align to TRBD2. The CDR3 extends over 14 amino acids. V lost 5 bases and J lost 10; bases outside the gene matches: 9. CDR1 LNHDA and CDR2 SQIVND come from the germline V gene (reference sequence). The CDR3 DNA is TGTGCCAGTAGTGTAGCGGGAGAAGCCTACGAGCAGTTCTTC. The encoded protein is CASSVAGEAYEQFF.

As regards this clonotype: One base away lies a much larger clone, so this may be a sequencing read error. The chain uses TRBV6-1 and TRBJ2-7; D might be TRBD2 (5 bases). The germline V gene encodes CDR1 MNHNS and CDR2 SASEGT. With 10 bases removed from V and 6 bases from J, the gap between germline ends came to 13 bases. The CDR3 sequence is 11 residues long. CDR3 nucleotides: TGTGCCATCCGAGGGTTCCTCGAGCAGTACTTC. Translation: CAIRGFLEQYF.

V is TRBV28 and J is TRBJ2-7; TRBD2 matches at 9 bases. V shed 5 bases and J 6 bases; nucleotides not matched to a gene: 20. This CDR3 comprises 18 residues. Germline assignment: CDR1 MDHEN and CDR2 SYDVKM. For the CDR3, the DNA is TGTGCCAGCAGTCCCATAGCCCGTGCTAGCGGGAATACAGGCGAGCAGTACTTC. Translating it yields CASSPIARASGNTGEQYF.

This clonotype was observed at least ten times. The gene calls are TRBV20-1 and TRBJ2-3; no reliable D call. Germline-derived CDR1 and CDR2 are DFQATT and SNEGSKA (reference sequence). The V gene lost 4 bases and the J gene lost 1 base, with 9 bases spanning the gap. The CDR3 covers 13 residues. CDR3 bases: TGCAGTGCTAATACCTTCGGCACAGATACGCAGTATTTT. Its translation: CSANTFGTDTQYF.

A remark on this clonotype: Mismatch with germline at one junction end may stem from a read error. This chain connects TRBV18 to TRBJ1-3; no clear D gene. This CDR3 spans 15 amino acids. Looked up from germline, CDR1 is KGHSH and CDR2 is LQKENI. The CDR3 nucleotides read TGTGCCAGCTCCGGTTTTGAGGGCTCTGGAGACACCATATATTTT. As protein: CASSGFEGSGDTIYF.

This clonotype has a count of ten or more. The chain has TRBV3-1 and TRBJ2-7; D uncertain. Per germline, CDR1 LGHDT and CDR2 YNNKEL (reference sequence). This CDR3 spans 15 amino acids. Trimming took off 1 base at V and 2 bases at J, with 12 bases between the two ends. The CDR3 coding sequence is TGTGCCAGCAGCCAAGTCCCGCAGGCAACCTACGAGCAGTACTTC. Its translation: CASSQVPQATYEQYF.

Note on this clonotype: This may come from a read error, since a much larger clone is one base off. The J gene is TRBJ1-5, the V gene TRBV19; 7 bases agree with TRBD1. CDR3 size: 14 residues. Germline-derived CDR1 and CDR2 are LNHDA and SQIVND (reference sequence). The CDR3, as DNA: TGTGCCTGTAGGACGACAGGGAGCAATCAGCCCCAGCATTTT. It is translated as CACRTTGSNQPQHF.

This clonotype has just a few counts. A much larger clonotype is one base distant, so this may be a read error. The chain uses TRBV20-1 and TRBJ1-4; no definite D call. Germline assignment: CDR1 DFQATT and CDR2 SNEGSKA (reference sequence). The CDR3 consists of 12 residues. This CDR3 is CSAEGKGEKLSF. CDR3 nucleotides: TGCAGTGCGGAGGGAAAGGGTGAAAAACTGTCTTTT.

Points on this clonotype: A read error may be the cause here, since a much bigger clone is one base away. V gene TRBV25-1 combines with J gene TRBJ1-4; D gene unclear. Germline V CDR1 and CDR2: MGHDK, SYGVNS. There are 17 residues in the CDR3. The CDR3 DNA reads as TGTGCCAGCAGTGAACCCCCCATGCGGTCAGCTAATGAAGAACTGTTTTTT. Its translation is CASSEPPMRSANEELFF.

This clonotype has a count of ten or more. The chain joins TRBV4-1 to TRBJ2-7; TRBD1 is a possible D gene (5 bases). Germline assignment: CDR1 MGHRA and CDR2 YSYEKL. The CDR3 loop spans 14 amino acids. V lost 3 bases, J lost 5 bases, and 14 bases lay in between. The CDR3, as DNA: TGCGCCAGCAGCCACTCAGGGTACGGCCACGAGCAGTACTTC. Translating gives CASSHSGYGHEQYF.

This clonotype was counted at least ten times. The V and J genes are TRBV14 and TRBJ2-1; a weak D match, TRBD1 (5 bases). CDR3 length: 16 residues. V dropped 1 base and J dropped 3 bases, with 13 bases sitting between them. Germline CDR1 and CDR2: SGHDN and FVKESK. The CDR3 here is CASSQAAGFYYNEQFF. In nucleotides, the CDR3 is TGTGCCAGCAGCCAAGCGGCAGGGTTTTACTACAATGAGCAGTTCTTC.

This clonotype was observed at least ten times. V and J are TRBV20-1 and TRBJ2-1; 12 nucleotides align to TRBD2. Germline CDR1 and CDR2: DFQATT and SNEGSKA (reference sequence). Unmatched junction bases numbered 10, after V lost 0 bases and J lost 10 bases. The CDR3 is 16 amino acids. The CDR3 DNA is TGCAGTGCTAGAGAGGGACTAGCGGGCATTCGGGGAGAGCAGTTCTTC. The encoded protein is CSAREGLAGIRGEQFF.

The sample holds many counts of this clonotype. The J gene is TRBJ2-1, the V gene TRBV12-3 or TRBV12-4, with D tentatively TRBD1 (5 bases). V was cut by 4 bases and J by 5 bases, with 12 bases left in between. The CDR3 contains 14 residues. CDR3 coding DNA: TGTGCCAGCAGTTGGGTACCAGGGCACAATGAGCAGTTCTTC. Protein: CASSWVPGHNEQFF.

This clonotype was seen ten or more times. J is TRBJ2-3 and V is TRBV7-3; no definite D call. Germline V gives CDR1 SGHTA, CDR2 FQGTGA. The CDR3 runs 13 residues. Deletions cut 2 bases from V and 0 bases from J, with 3 bases between. CDR3 sequence reads: CASSLASTDTQYF. The CDR3 DNA reads TGTGCCAGCAGCTTAGCAAGCACAGATACGCAGTATTTT.

This clonotype was observed many times. The V call is TRBV20-1, the J call TRBJ2-1; D might be TRBD1 (5 bases). Germline-derived CDR1 and CDR2 are DFQATT and SNEGSKA (reference sequence). This CDR3 has 10 amino acids. Trimming left V 6 bases short and J 14 bases short, with 14 bases between. The CDR3 loop is CSASDSAEFF. CDR3 coding DNA: TGCAGTGCCTCTGACAGTGCGGAGTTCTTC.

This chain uses TRBV3-1 with TRBJ2-1; D ambiguous. Trimming took 3 bases from V and 7 from J, leaving 13 bases between them. CDR1 is LGHDT and CDR2 is YNNKEL in the germline V gene (reference sequence). The CDR3 length is 14 residues. The CDR3 nucleotides are TGTGCCAGCAGCCAGGAGTTAGCTTTAAATGAGCAGTTCTTC. It codes for CASSQELALNEQFF.

In its sample, this clonotype was seen many times. This chain joins TRBV29-1 and TRBJ1-2, with a weak D call TRBD1 (6 bases). The ends were cut back, 3 bases at V and 8 bases at J, with 16 bases in the middle. The CDR3 contains 13 residues. From germline, CDR1 is SQVTM and CDR2 ANQGSEA. CDR3 DNA sequence: TGCAGCGTTGATTCGGACAGCCCGGGGGGCTACACCTTC. Its translation: CSVDSDSPGGYTF.

This clonotype was observed at least ten times. The CDR3 DNA reads TGCAGTGCTGGACCCCGGACAGGGGGTGCAACAGATACGCAGTATTTT. Its translation: CSAGPRTGGATDTQYF. The chain links TRBV20-1 to TRBJ2-3, with TRBD1 identical over 10 bases. Germline lookup yields CDR1 DFQATT and CDR2 SNEGSKA (reference sequence). V lost 5 bases, J lost 3 bases, and 11 bases stayed unmatched. The length of the CDR3 is 16 residues.

This clonotype was picked up one time. A much more abundant neighbour one base away suggests this may be a read error. The chain recombines TRBV24-1 with TRBJ1-6; no firm D call. The V gene's germline CDR1 is KGHDR and CDR2 SFDVKD. V lost 10 bases to trimming and J lost 11 bases, with 5 bases between them. The CDR3 is 9 amino acids. CDR3 sequence reads: CATNTPLHF. DNA of the CDR3: TGTGCCACGAATACACCCCTCCACTTT.

This clonotype was recorded at least ten times. This sequence joins TRBV20-1 and TRBJ2-1; D could derive from TRBD1 or TRBD2 (5 bases each). CDR1 is DFQATT, CDR2 SNEGSKA, per germline (reference sequence). This CDR3 is built from 13 residues. The V gene lost 3 bases and the J gene lost 2 bases, with 8 bases spanning the gap. For the CDR3, the DNA is TGCAGTGCTAGGGGGACCACCTACAATGAGCAGTTCTTC. This encodes CSARGTTYNEQFF.

The rearrangement links TRBV7-9 to TRBJ2-7; 11 bases match TRBD1. CDR3 length: 15 amino acids. V was clipped by 4 bases and J by 3 bases; unmatched bases: 5. The V gene's germline CDR1 is SEHNR and CDR2 FQNEAQ (reference sequence). This CDR3 is CASSYRDRGNYEQYF. The CDR3 bases are TGTGCCAGCAGCTACCGGGACAGGGGGAACTACGAGCAGTACTTC.

This sequence joins TRBV2 and TRBJ2-1; TRBD2 matches at 7 bases. With V trimmed by 4 bases and J by 2 bases, 29 bases remained unmatched. The germline CDR1 and CDR2 sequences are SNHLY and FYNNEI. The CDR3 runs 23 residues. CDR3 loop: CASSAPLLLGGRTHLNTYNEQFF. CDR3 DNA sequence: TGTGCCAGCAGTGCCCCATTGCTGCTGGGCGGGAGAACTCACCTAAATACCTACAATGAGCAGTTCTTC.

The table lists this clonotype with many counts. The chain couples TRBV6-4 to TRBJ2-3; tentatively, D is TRBD2 (6 bases). CDR1 and CDR2 (germline): MRHNA, SNTAGT. CDR3 length: 15 amino acids. The V gene lost 0 bases and the J gene lost 4 bases, with 11 bases spanning the gap. The CDR3 DNA reads as TGTGCCAGCAGTGACTCGGGGGGAGTGGCAGATACGCAGTATTTT. Its translation: CASSDSGGVADTQYF.

This clonotype was counted a few times. V is TRBV12-3 or TRBV12-4 and J is TRBJ1-5; weak D call: TRBD1 (5 bases). This CDR3 spans 16 amino acids. The ends were cut back, 5 bases at V and 4 bases at J, with 18 bases in the middle. The CDR3 loop reads CASSTGGSNKNQPQHF. The CDR3 DNA follows: TGTGCCAGCAGTACAGGTGGCTCGAATAAAAATCAGCCCCAGCATTTT.

The table lists this clonotype with many counts. The genes are TRBV6-6 and TRBJ2-4; D is ambiguous. V shed 6 bases and J shed 1 base, with 4 bases lying between them. This CDR3 spans 12 amino acids. The germline V gene encodes CDR1 MNHNY and CDR2 SVGAGI (reference sequence). CDR3 loop: CASSLAKNIQYF. As DNA, the CDR3 is TGTGCCAGCAGCCTTGCCAAAAACATTCAGTACTTC.